What follows are 28 T cell receptor beta chains derived from one specimen sequenced in a study of blood T cell repertoires in COVID-19. Profiling relied on immunoSEQ multiplex PCR, and the TCRdb table lists in-frame clones only, not all of them. This table holds about 180,000 clones, over 70% found once. Material: PBMCs or T cells enriched from blood (not recorded which). The receptors shown here come from a woman aged 40-49 years with acute COVID-19.

This clone showed up just once. The chain uses TRBV3-1 (or the pseudogene TRBV3-2) and TRBJ2-6; D remains ambiguous. V dropped 0 bases and J dropped 0 bases, with 12 bases sitting between them. The CDR3 sequence is 18 residues long. Germline values: CDR1 LGHDT, CDR2 YNNKEL (reference sequence). The DNA of the CDR3 is TGTGCCAGCAGCCAAGACTCTTTTGGAGCCTCTGGGGCCAACGTCCTGACTTTC. Its translation is CASSQDSFGASGANVLTF.

The rearrangement uses TRBV2 and TRBJ2-2; D might be TRBD1 (5 bases). The CDR3 totals 15 residues. V lost 4 bases, J lost 3 bases, and 12 bases lay in between. Germline V lookup: CDR1 SNHLY, CDR2 FYNNEI. In DNA form, the CDR3 reads TGTGCCAGCAGTGCCAACAGGCAGTACACCGGGGAGCTGTTTTTT. This sequence encodes CASSANRQYTGELFF.

This clone was detected only a few times. The chain recombines TRBV19 with TRBJ2-1; D is unresolved. Looked up from germline, CDR1 is LNHDA and CDR2 is SQIVND (reference sequence). The CDR3 sequence is 16 residues long. V was shortened by 1 base and J by 0 bases, with 10 bases between the two germline ends. CDR3 sequence reads: CASSIVGSSSYNEQFF. CDR3 coding DNA: TGTGCCAGTAGTATAGTGGGCTCAAGCTCCTACAATGAGCAGTTCTTC.

The CDR3 sequence: CASSQGLAGDTYEQYF. The CDR3 DNA follows: TGTGCCAGCTCCCAGGGACTAGCGGGAGACACCTACGAGCAGTACTTC. The chain has TRBV18 and TRBJ2-7, with 14 nucleotides matching TRBD2. CDR3 size: 16 residues. V lost 6 bases, J lost 2 bases, and 6 bases stayed unmatched. Germline values: CDR1 KGHSH, CDR2 LQKENI.

The chain combines TRBV6-5 with TRBJ2-7; 9 bases map to TRBD1. The V segment lost 6 bases and the J segment 6 bases; nucleotides outside the gene matches: 9. This CDR3 is 14 amino acids long. Germline lookup yields CDR1 MNHEY and CDR2 SVGAGI. CDR3 bases: TGTGCCAGCAGCAGGACAGGGGCAACGGGCGAGCAGTACTTC. This codes for CASSRTGATGEQYF.

The V gene is TRBV10-3, the J gene TRBJ1-1, with TRBD1 identical over 10 bases. Germline-derived CDR1 and CDR2 are ENHRY and SYGVKD. The CDR3 loop spans 15 amino acids. V dropped 5 bases and J dropped 4; count of bases not matched to a gene: 7. The CDR3 sequence is CAISRGTGDGTEAFF. CDR3 DNA sequence: TGTGCCATCAGTCGGGGGACAGGGGATGGCACTGAAGCTTTCTTT.

The chain recombines TRBV10-3 with TRBJ1-1; 10 bases line up with TRBD1. This CDR3 spans 15 amino acids. Germline V lookup: CDR1 ENHRY, CDR2 SYGVKD. Trimming at V came to 0 bases and at J to 5 bases, leaving 3 bases not matched to a gene. CDR3 sequence: CAISESTGGATEAFF. CDR3 nucleotide sequence: TGTGCCATCAGTGAGTCGACAGGGGGCGCGACTGAAGCTTTCTTT.

This clone appeared once. The rearrangement joins TRBV24-1 to TRBJ2-7, with TRBD2 as a possible D gene (6 bases). CDR1 and CDR2 (germline): KGHDR, SFDVKD. This CDR3 spans 13 amino acids. The V and J ends lost 9 bases and 2 bases respectively, with 13 bases between them. In DNA, the CDR3 is TGTGCCACCTTAGGTGGGAGGACCTACGAGCAGTACTTC. This translates into CATLGGRTYEQYF.

The chain is built from TRBV7-8 and TRBJ2-4; 8 bases align to TRBD2. The V gene end was trimmed by 1 base and the J gene end by 9 bases; junction bases not matched to a gene: 8. CDR1 is SGHVS and CDR2 is FQNEAQ in the germline V gene. This CDR3 is built from 15 residues. The CDR3 spells CASSLVTREAGIQYF. CDR3 bases: TGTGCCAGCAGCTTAGTGACGCGGGAGGCCGGCATTCAGTACTTC. The full variable domain, with the rest looked up from reference TRBV7-8 and TRBJ2-4, is GAGVSQSPRYKVAKRGQDVALRCDPISGHVSLFWYQQALGQGPEFLTYFQNEAQLDKSGLPSDRFFAERPEGSVSTLKIQRTQQEDSAVYLCASSLVTREAGIQYFGAGTRLSVL.

The V and J genes are TRBV6-6 and TRBJ2-7; tentative D call: TRBD2 (6 bases). V lost 2 bases to trimming and J lost 1 base, with 9 bases between them. The length of the CDR3 is 14 residues. Germline values: CDR1 MNHNY, CDR2 SVGAGI (reference sequence). CDR3 region: CASSYNRGSYEQYF. Written as DNA, the CDR3 is TGTGCCAGCAGTTACAATCGGGGGTCCTACGAGCAGTACTTC.

The chain couples TRBV2 to TRBJ1-5; 8 bases are a match to TRBD1. CDR3 length: 14 residues. Per the germline V gene, CDR1 is SNHLY and CDR2 is FYNNEI. Trimming removed 4 bases from V and 3 bases from J; junction bases left unmatched: 2. The DNA of the CDR3 is TGTGCCAGCAGTGGGGGACAGGACAATCAGCCCCAGCATTTT. It translates to CASSGGQDNQPQHF.

V and J are TRBV12-3 or TRBV12-4 and TRBJ2-2, with D tentatively TRBD1 (5 bases). CDR3 length equals 13 residues. V dropped 8 bases and J dropped 7 bases, with 14 bases sitting between them. CDR3 bases: TGTGCCAGCCGCCCGCTTCAGGGCGGGGAGCTGTTTTTT. Its protein is CASRPLQGGELFF.

J is TRBJ2-3 and V is TRBV7-9; weak D call: TRBD2 (6 bases). The CDR3 has 13 residues. In germline, CDR1 is SEHNR, CDR2 FQNEAQ (reference sequence). Deletions cut 5 bases from V and 1 base from J, with 7 bases between. CDR3 DNA: TGTGCCAGCAGCCGCGGGGGCACAGATACGCAGTATTTT. It specifies CASSRGGTDTQYF.

V is TRBV7-2 and J is TRBJ1-3; D remains unclear. CDR1 and CDR2 (germline): SGHTA, FQGNSA. There are 17 residues in the CDR3. V was shortened by 1 base and J by 0 bases, with 13 bases between the two germline ends. CDR3 sequence (DNA): TGTGCCAGCAGCTTAGAAACTACAATTTTCTCTGGAAACACCATATATTTT. It specifies CASSLETTIFSGNTIYF.

The genes are TRBV7-6 and TRBJ2-1; 14 bases line up with TRBD2. The germline CDR1 and CDR2 sequences are SGHVS and FNYEAQ. CDR3 length: 16 residues. Trimming cost V 4 bases and J 7 bases; bases outside gene matches: 6. DNA of the CDR3: TGTGCCAGCAGCTCCTCCCGGACTAGCGGGAGGAATGAGCAGTTCTTC. Translating gives CASSSSRTSGRNEQFF.

This chain connects TRBV19 to TRBJ1-1; 8 bases align to TRBD1. Per germline, CDR1 LNHDA and CDR2 SQIVND (reference sequence). V lost 7 bases, J lost 5 bases, and 9 bases stayed unmatched. CDR3 length equals 14 residues. CDR3 residues: CASNVKQGGTEAFF. The CDR3, as DNA: TGTGCCAGTAACGTAAAACAGGGGGGGACTGAAGCTTTCTTT.

CDR3 nucleotide sequence: TGCGCCAGCAGCCTACTAGCGGGAGGAGACAATGAGCAGTTCTTC. Protein product: CASSLLAGGDNEQFF. The chain is built from TRBV4-1 and TRBJ2-1; 12 positions agree with TRBD2. Germline V CDR1 and CDR2: MGHRA, YSYEKL. The CDR3 is made up of 15 amino acids. J gave up 5 bases and V 4 bases, and 3 bases lay outside the gene matches.

The chain is built from TRBV5-8 and TRBJ2-3; 8 positions match TRBD2. In germline, CDR1 is SGHTS, CDR2 YDEGEE. The CDR3 length is 15 residues. With 5 bases clipped from V and 5 bases from J, the junction kept 10 bases outside the gene matches. CDR3 sequence reads: CASSFTSGKGDTQYF. The CDR3, as DNA: TGTGCCAGCAGTTTTACTAGCGGAAAAGGAGATACGCAGTATTTT.

The genes are TRBV7-9 and TRBJ1-5, with a tentative D call TRBD1 (5 bases). The CDR3 runs 16 residues. The V gene lost 5 bases and the J gene lost 2 bases, with 16 bases spanning the gap. CDR1 is SEHNR, CDR2 FQNEAQ, per germline (reference sequence). For the CDR3, the DNA is TGTGCCAGCAGCCCGGACGGGGGACTGGGCAATCAGCCCCAGCATTTT. Amino acids: CASSPDGGLGNQPQHF.

The CDR3 spells CASRTGNTEAFF. CDR3 nucleotide sequence: TGTGCCAGCAGGACAGGAAACACTGAAGCTTTCTTT. The V call is TRBV12-3 or TRBV12-4, the J call TRBJ1-1, with a tentative D call TRBD1 (6 bases). The CDR3 is 12 residues long. Trimming took 6 bases from V and 2 from J, leaving 7 bases between them.

V usage is TRBV6-5 and J usage is TRBJ1-2; a possible D gene is TRBD1 (6 bases). With 4 bases removed from V and 4 bases from J, the gap between germline ends came to 13 bases. Germline V gives CDR1 MNHEY, CDR2 SVGAGI. CDR3 length: 14 residues. The CDR3 here is CASSLTRGGYGYTF. CDR3 in DNA: TGTGCCAGCAGTTTGACAAGGGGGGGCTATGGCTACACCTTC.

V and J are TRBV15 and TRBJ2-5; weak D call: TRBD1 (5 bases). The V end lost 0 bases, the J end lost 3 bases, and 17 bases lay between the germline ends. CDR1 and CDR2 from the germline V gene are LNHNV and YYDKDF (reference sequence). This CDR3 is 17 amino acids long. CDR3 sequence: CATSRDGRATGEETQYF. Written as DNA, the CDR3 is TGTGCCACCAGCAGAGATGGACGAGCAACAGGAGAAGAGACCCAGTACTTC.

The chain is built from TRBV19 and TRBJ2-7; 9 nucleotides match TRBD2. Losses at the gene ends were 7 bases for V and 1 base for J; bases not matched to a gene: 5. CDR1 and CDR2 from the germline V gene are LNHDA and SQIVND (reference sequence). The CDR3 totals 14 residues. The chain's CDR3 is CASTASGMSYEQYF. CDR3 sequence (DNA): TGTGCCAGTACGGCTAGCGGGATGTCCTACGAGCAGTACTTC. The whole variable domain, filled in from reference TRBV19 and TRBJ2-7, reads DGGITQSPKYLFRKEGQNVTLSCEQNLNHDAMYWYRQDPGQGLRLIYYSQIVNDFQKGDIAEGYSVSREKKESFPLTVTSAQKNPTAFYLCASTASGMSYEQYFGPGTRLTVT.

CDR3 DNA sequence: TGCAGTGCTAGTAGGACTAGCGGACCCTACGAGCAGTACTTC. It translates to CSASRTSGPYEQYF. The genes are TRBV20-1 and TRBJ2-7; 10 bases match TRBD2. From germline, CDR1 is DFQATT and CDR2 SNEGSKA (reference sequence). The CDR3 runs to 14 residues. Unmatched junction bases numbered 4, after V lost 3 bases and J lost 2 bases.

As concerns this clone: Other DNA sequences within the sample encode an identical CDR3. The rearrangement links TRBV3-1 (or the pseudogene TRBV3-2) to TRBJ1-6; D perhaps matches TRBD1 (5 bases). The CDR3 totals 14 residues. V shed 4 bases and J shed 5 bases, with 9 bases lying between them. The germline CDR1 and CDR2 sequences are LGHDT and YNNKEL (reference sequence). In nucleotides, the CDR3 is TGTGCCAGCAGCCTCAGGGAGGATAATTCACCCCTCCACTTT. This gives the protein CASSLREDNSPLHF.

The table lists this clone with a count of one. The chain couples TRBV12-5 to TRBJ2-5; TRBD1 agrees at 9 bases. Germline values: CDR1 LGHNT, CDR2 FRNRAP. This CDR3 has 17 residues. The trim removed 0 bases at V and 5 bases at J, leaving 10 bases unmatched. CDR3 loop: CASGLVLGGQGVETQYF. The CDR3 nucleotides are TGTGCTAGTGGTTTGGTACTTGGGGGACAGGGTGTTGAGACCCAGTACTTC.

The chain combines TRBV5-1 with TRBJ2-3; D uncertain. The V end was cut by 4 bases, the J end by 6 bases, with 18 bases between. CDR1 is SGHRS, CDR2 YFSETQ, per germline. CDR3 length: 15 amino acids. The DNA of the CDR3 is TGCGCCAGCAGCCGAGGCAGCCCCACTGGGGATACGCAGTATTTT. As protein: CASSRGSPTGDTQYF.

The chain recombines TRBV6-4 with TRBJ2-3; D gene unclear. The germline V gene has CDR1 MRHNA and CDR2 SNTAGT. The CDR3 is made up of 14 amino acids. The germline V and J ends were trimmed by 0 bases and 4 bases, with 8 bases remaining between them. CDR3 sequence (DNA): TGTGCCAGCAGTGACTCGATCCCAGCAGATACGCAGTATTTT. Translated: CASSDSIPADTQYF.